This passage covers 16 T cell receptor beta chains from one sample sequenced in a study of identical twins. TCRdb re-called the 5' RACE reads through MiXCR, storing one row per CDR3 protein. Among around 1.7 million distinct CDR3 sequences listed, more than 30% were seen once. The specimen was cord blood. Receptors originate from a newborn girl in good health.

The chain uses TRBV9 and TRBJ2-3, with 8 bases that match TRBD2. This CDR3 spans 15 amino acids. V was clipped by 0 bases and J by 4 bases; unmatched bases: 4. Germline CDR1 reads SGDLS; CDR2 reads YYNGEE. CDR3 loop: CASSVAGREADTQYF. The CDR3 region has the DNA TGTGCCAGCAGCGTAGCTGGGCGGGAGGCAGATACGCAGTATTTT. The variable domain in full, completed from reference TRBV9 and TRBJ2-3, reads DSGVTQTPKHLITATGQRVTLRCSPRSGDLSVYWYQQSLDQGLQFLIQYYNGEERAKGNILERFSAQQFPDLHSELNLSSLELGDSALYFCASSVAGREADTQYFGPGTRLTVL.

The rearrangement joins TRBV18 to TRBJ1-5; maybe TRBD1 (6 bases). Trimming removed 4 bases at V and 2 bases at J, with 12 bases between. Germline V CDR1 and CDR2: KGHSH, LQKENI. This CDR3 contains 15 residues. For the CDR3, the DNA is TGTGCCAGCTCACATGGGGCAGGGGGCAATCAGCCCCAGCATTTT. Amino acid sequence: CASSHGAGGNQPQHF. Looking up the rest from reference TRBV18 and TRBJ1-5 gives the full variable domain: NAGVMQNPRHLVRRRGQEARLRCSPMKGHSHVYWYRQLPEEGLKFMVYLQKENIIDESGMPKERFSAEFPKEGPSILRIQQVVRGDSAAYFCASSHGAGGNQPQHFGDGTRLSIL.

The CDR3 protein is CSARVPSGSPFSYEQYF. In DNA, the CDR3 is TGCAGTGCTAGAGTTCCCTCGGGGTCCCCATTCTCCTACGAGCAGTACTTC. V gene TRBV20-1 combines with J gene TRBJ2-7, with a weak D call TRBD2 (5 bases). The CDR3 spans 17 residues. Deletions cut 1 base from V and 0 bases from J, with 19 bases between. Germline V gene data show CDR1 as DFQATT and CDR2 as SNEGSKA (reference sequence).

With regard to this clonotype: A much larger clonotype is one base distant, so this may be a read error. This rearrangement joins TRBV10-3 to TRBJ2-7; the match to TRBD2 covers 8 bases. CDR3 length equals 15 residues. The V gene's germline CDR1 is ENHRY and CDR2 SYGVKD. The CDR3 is CTISPGLEPAYEQYF. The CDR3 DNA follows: TGTACCATCAGTCCGGGACTAGAGCCCGCTTACGAGCAGTACTTC.

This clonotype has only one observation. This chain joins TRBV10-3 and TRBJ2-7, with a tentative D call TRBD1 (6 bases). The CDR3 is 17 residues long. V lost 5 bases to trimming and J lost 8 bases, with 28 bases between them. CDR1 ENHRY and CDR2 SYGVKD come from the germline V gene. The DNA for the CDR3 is TGTGCCATCAGTCCTGATCCGATATTACAGGGCGGGTACAAGCAGTACTTC. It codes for CAISPDPILQGGYKQYF.

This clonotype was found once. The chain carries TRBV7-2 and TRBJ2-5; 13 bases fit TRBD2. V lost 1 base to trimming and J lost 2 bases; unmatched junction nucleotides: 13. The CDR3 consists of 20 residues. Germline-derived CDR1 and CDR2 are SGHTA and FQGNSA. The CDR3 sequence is CASSLVRTSGRGGGQETQYF. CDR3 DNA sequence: TGTGCCAGCAGCTTAGTCAGGACTAGCGGGAGAGGTGGAGGGCAAGAGACCCAGTACTTC.

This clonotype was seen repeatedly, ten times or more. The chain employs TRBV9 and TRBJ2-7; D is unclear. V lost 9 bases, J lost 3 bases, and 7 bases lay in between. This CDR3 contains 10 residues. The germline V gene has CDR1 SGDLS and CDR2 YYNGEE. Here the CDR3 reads CATMNYEQYF. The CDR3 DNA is TGTGCCACTATGAACTACGAGCAGTACTTC. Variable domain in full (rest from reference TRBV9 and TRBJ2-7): DSGVTQTPKHLITATGQRVTLRCSPRSGDLSVYWYQQSLDQGLQFLIQYYNGEERAKGNILERFSAQQFPDLHSELNLSSLELGDSALYFCATMNYEQYFGPGTRLTVT.

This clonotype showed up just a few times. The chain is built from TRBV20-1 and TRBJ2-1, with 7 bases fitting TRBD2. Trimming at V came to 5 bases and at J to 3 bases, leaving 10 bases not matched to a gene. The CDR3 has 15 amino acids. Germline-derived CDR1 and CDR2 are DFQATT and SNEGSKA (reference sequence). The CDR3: CSAANRDYHYNEQFF. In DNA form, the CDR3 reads TGCAGTGCTGCCAACCGGGACTACCACTACAATGAGCAGTTCTTC.

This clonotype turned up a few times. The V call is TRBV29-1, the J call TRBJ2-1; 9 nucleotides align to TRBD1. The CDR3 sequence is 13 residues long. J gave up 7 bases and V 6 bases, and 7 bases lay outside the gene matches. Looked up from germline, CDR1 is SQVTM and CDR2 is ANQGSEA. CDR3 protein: CSVRQGGSNEQFF. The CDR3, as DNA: TGCAGCGTGCGACAGGGGGGCTCAAATGAGCAGTTCTTC.

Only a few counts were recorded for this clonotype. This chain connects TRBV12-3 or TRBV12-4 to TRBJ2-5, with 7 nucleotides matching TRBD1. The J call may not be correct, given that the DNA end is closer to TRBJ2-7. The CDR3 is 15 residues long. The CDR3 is CASSLIVTGTAEQYF. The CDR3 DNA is TGTGCCAGCAGTTTGATCGTGACAGGGACCGCCGAGCAGTACTTC.

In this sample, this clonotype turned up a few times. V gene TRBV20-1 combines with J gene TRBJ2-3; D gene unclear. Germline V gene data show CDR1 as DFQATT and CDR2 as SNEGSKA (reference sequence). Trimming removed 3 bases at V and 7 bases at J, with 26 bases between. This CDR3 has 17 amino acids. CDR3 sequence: CSASALQPETPKNTQYF. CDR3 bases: TGCAGTGCTAGTGCCCTCCAGCCGGAAACGCCGAAAAATACGCAGTATTTT.

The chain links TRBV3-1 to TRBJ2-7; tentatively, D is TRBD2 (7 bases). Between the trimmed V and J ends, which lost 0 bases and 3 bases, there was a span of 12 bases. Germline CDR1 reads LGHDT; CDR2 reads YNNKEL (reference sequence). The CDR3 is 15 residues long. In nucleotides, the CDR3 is TGTGCCAGCAGCCAAGAGCGGGGGCCCCACTACGAGCAGTACTTC. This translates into CASSQERGPHYEQYF.

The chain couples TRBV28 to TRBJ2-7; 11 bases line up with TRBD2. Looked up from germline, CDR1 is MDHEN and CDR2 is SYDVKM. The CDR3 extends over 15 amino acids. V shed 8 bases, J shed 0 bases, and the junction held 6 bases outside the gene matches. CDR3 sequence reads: CASVGLAGFSYEQYF. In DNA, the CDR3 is TGTGCCAGCGTTGGACTAGCGGGCTTCTCCTACGAGCAGTACTTC.

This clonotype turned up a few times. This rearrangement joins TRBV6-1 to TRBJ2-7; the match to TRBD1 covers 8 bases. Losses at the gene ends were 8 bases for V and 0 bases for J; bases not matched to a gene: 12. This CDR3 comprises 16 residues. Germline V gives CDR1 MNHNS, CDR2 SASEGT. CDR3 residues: CASRIYPGQASYEQYF. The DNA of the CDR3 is TGTGCCAGCCGAATTTACCCGGGACAGGCCTCCTACGAGCAGTACTTC.

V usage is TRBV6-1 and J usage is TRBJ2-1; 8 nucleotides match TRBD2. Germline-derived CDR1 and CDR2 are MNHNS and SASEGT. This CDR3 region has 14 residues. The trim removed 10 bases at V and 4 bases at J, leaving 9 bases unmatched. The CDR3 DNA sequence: TGTGCCATTCCGGGGGGGGGTGAGTACAATGAGCAGTTCTTC. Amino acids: CAIPGGGEYNEQFF.

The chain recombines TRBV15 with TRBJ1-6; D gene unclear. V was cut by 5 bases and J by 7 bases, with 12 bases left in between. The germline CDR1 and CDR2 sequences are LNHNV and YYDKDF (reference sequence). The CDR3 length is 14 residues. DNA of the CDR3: TGTGCCACCAGCCCCCGTTTAGGGAATTCACCCCTCCACTTT. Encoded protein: CATSPRLGNSPLHF.